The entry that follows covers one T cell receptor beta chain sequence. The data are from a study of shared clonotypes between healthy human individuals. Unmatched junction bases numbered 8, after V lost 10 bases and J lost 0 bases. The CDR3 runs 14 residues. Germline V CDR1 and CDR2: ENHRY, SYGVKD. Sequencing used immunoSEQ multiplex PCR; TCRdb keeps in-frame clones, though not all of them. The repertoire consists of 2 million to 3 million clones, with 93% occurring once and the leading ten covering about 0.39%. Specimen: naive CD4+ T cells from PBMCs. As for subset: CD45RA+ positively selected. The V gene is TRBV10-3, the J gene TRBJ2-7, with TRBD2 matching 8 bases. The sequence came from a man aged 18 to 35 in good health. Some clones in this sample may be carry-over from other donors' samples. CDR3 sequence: CATGTRQSSYEQYF. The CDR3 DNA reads TGTGCCACCGGGACTAGACAGAGCTCCTACGAGCAGTACTTC.